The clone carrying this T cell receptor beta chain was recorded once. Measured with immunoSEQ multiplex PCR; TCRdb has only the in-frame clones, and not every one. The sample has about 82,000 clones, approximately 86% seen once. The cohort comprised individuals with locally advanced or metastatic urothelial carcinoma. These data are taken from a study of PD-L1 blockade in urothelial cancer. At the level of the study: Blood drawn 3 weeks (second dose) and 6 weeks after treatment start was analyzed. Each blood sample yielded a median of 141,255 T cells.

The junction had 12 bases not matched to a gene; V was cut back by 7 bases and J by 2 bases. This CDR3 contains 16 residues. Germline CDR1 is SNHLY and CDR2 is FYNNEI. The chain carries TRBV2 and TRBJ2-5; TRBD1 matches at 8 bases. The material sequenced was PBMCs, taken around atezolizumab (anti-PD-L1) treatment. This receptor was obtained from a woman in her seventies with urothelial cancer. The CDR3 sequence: CASKLQTGVQQETQYF. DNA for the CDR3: TGTGCCAGCAAACTCCAGACAGGGGTTCAACAAGAGACCCAGTACTTC.